The source of this T cell receptor (beta chain) is a study of T cell responses to AZD1222 COVID-19 vaccine. Study conclusions and caveats: Vaccine-associated CD4 TCRs ranged over spike, dominating at 160-218 and 743-854.

In the case of this clone: Its target is not known.

Produced via immunoSEQ multiplex PCR; TCRdb's table is partial and in-frame only. This sample has 90,000 to 110,000 clones; around nine tenths occur once, and the top ten carry approximately 19%. Germline V gene sequence: CDR1 LNHNV, CDR2 YYDKDF (reference sequence). The CDR3 loop spans 15 amino acids. The V and J ends lost 3 bases and 0 bases respectively, with 11 bases between them. Source: peripheral blood, taken on day 0 of AZD1222 vaccination. V is TRBV15 and J is TRBJ1-1; the D is unclear. This receptor was identified in an adult in good health. CDR3 sequence: CATSRPTTMNTEAFF. The CDR3 bases are TGTGCCACCAGCAGGCCCACTACAATGAACACTGAAGCTTTCTTT.